The T cell receptor (beta chain) described here comes from a study of CD8 T cells in Susac syndrome. The CDR3 has 13 amino acids. Germline loops: CDR1 DFQATT, CDR2 SNEGSKA (reference sequence). V was cut by 3 bases and J by 9 bases, with 15 bases left in between. cDNA came from about 0.51 to 1 ug RNA primed by random hexamers. TCRdb fed the immunoSEQ multiplex PCR reads into MiXCR, producing one record per CDR3 protein. Among about 89,000 distinct CDR3 sequences listed, 80% to 95% were seen once. The sample was CD8+ T cells from PBMCs. The source is a human donor in good health. This sequence joins TRBV20-1 and TRBJ2-1, with D perhaps TRBD1 (7 bases). The CDR3, as DNA: TGCAGTGCTAGCGGTGGAGGGGGCCGTGAGCAGTTCTTC. Residues: CSASGGGGREQFF.